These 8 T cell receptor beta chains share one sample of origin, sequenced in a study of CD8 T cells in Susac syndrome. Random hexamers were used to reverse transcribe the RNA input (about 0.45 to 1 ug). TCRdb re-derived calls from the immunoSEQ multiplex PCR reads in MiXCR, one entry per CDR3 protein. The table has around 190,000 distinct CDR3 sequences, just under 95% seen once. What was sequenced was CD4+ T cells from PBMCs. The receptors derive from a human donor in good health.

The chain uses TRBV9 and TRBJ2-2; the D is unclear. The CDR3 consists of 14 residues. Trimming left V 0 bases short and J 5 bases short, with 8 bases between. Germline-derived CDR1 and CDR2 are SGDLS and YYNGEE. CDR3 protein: CASSVELGTGELFF. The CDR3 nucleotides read TGTGCCAGCAGCGTAGAATTGGGGACCGGGGAGCTGTTTTTT.

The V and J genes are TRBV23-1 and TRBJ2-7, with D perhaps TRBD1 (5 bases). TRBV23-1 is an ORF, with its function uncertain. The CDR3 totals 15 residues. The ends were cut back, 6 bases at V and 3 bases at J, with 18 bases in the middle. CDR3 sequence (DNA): TGCGCCAGCAGCCAAAGGGGCCAGGAATTCTACGAGCAGTACTTC. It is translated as CASSQRGQEFYEQYF.

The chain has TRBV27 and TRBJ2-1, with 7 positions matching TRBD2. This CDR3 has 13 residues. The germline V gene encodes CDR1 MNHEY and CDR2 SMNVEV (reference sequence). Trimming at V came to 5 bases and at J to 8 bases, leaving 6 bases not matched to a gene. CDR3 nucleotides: TGTGCCAGCAGTCCCCGGACTAGTTATGAGCAGTTCTTC. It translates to CASSPRTSYEQFF.

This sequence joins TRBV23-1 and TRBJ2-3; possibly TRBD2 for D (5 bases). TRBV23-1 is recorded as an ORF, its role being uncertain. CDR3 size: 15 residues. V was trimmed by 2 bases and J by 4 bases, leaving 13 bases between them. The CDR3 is CASSQERDRADTQYF. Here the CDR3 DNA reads TGCGCCAGCAGTCAAGAACGGGATCGGGCAGATACGCAGTATTTT.

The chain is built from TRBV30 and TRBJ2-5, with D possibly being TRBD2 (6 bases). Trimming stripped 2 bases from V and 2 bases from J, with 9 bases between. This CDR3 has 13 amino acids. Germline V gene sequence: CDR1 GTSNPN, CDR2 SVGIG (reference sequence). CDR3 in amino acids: CAWSPDYQETQYF. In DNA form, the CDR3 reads TGTGCCTGGAGTCCGGACTATCAAGAGACCCAGTACTTC.

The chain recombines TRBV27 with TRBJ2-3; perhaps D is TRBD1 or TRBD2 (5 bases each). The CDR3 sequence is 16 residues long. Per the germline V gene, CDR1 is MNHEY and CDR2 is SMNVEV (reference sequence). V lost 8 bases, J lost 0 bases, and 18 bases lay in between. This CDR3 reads CASREVFGASTDTQYF. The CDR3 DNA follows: TGTGCCAGCCGAGAGGTTTTCGGGGCTAGCACAGATACGCAGTATTTT.

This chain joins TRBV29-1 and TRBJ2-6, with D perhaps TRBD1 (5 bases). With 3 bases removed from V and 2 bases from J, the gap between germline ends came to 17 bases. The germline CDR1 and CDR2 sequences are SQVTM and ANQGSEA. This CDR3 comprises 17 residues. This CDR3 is CSVDRVRGRPGANVLTF. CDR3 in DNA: TGCAGCGTTGACAGGGTTCGCGGAAGACCTGGGGCCAACGTCCTGACTTTC.

In DNA form, the CDR3 reads TGTGCCAGCAGACCCGGACTAGCGGGAAGTGAGCAGTACTTC. Amino acids: CASRPGLAGSEQYF. This chain joins TRBV12-3 or TRBV12-4 and TRBJ2-7, with TRBD2 matching over 12 bases. The junction had 7 bases not matched to a gene; V was cut back by 6 bases and J by 7 bases. CDR3 length: 14 amino acids.